These 10 T cell receptor beta chains originate from one sample sequenced in a study of blood T cells in healthy people across ages (dated by TCRdb to the mid-2010s). Libraries came from 5' RACE. The instrument given in TCRdb is Illumina HiSeq 2500. A second 7 to 11 cycle PCR used a sample-barcoded 5' primer and a J-beta primer mix. Using fastp at Q25 and MiXCR, TCRdb reprocessed the public reads and kept productive beta chains. Records with the same CDR3 protein are collapsed into one entry carrying the most frequent genes and DNA. This sample lists around 1,000,000 distinct CDR3 sequences; approximately 25% were detected once. The ten most abundant clones make up around 0.75% of the sample. These data also featured in a second study, about T cells of mothers and their children.

Sequenced material: blood. These receptors were obtained from a girl aged 2-10 years in good health.

The V gene is TRBV29-1, the J gene TRBJ1-1; D unclear. Germline-derived CDR1 and CDR2 are SQVTM and ANQGSEA. The CDR3 covers 11 residues. Trimming shortened V by 8 bases and J by 0 bases, and 7 bases separated the two germline ends. CDR3 region: CSSWLNTEAFF. The CDR3 DNA reads TGCAGCTCTTGGTTGAACACTGAAGCTTTCTTT.

This clonotype turned up a few times. The V gene is TRBV28, the J gene TRBJ1-2; 7 bases map to TRBD1. Trimming at V came to 5 bases and at J to 7 bases, leaving 10 bases not matched to a gene. Per germline, CDR1 MDHEN and CDR2 SYDVKM. The CDR3 sequence is 14 residues long. The CDR3 DNA sequence: TGTGCCAGCAGTACCCCGACAGGGACTCCTGGCTACACCTTC. This translates into CASSTPTGTPGYTF.

This clonotype was observed at least ten times. The chain is built from TRBV11-2 and TRBJ2-1; 10 nucleotides align to TRBD2. This CDR3 comprises 15 residues. Germline values: CDR1 SGHAT, CDR2 FQNNGV. V lost 6 bases and J lost 3; bases outside the gene matches: 5. The CDR3 loop is CASSSGTSDYNEQFF. CDR3 bases: TGTGCCAGCAGTTCCGGGACTAGCGACTACAATGAGCAGTTCTTC.

This chain joins TRBV2 and TRBJ2-1; D ambiguous. The J call may be incorrect, as the DNA end agrees better with TRBJ2-7. CDR3 length: 13 residues. From germline, CDR1 is SNHLY and CDR2 FYNNEI. CDR3 sequence: CASSVSDMGEQYF. In nucleotides, the CDR3 is TGTGCCAGCAGTGTGTCAGATATGGGCGAGCAGTACTTC.

This clonotype was seen a few times. The gene calls are TRBV20-1 and TRBJ2-3, with a weak D call TRBD2 (7 bases). CDR3 length equals 13 residues. Germline CDR1 and CDR2: DFQATT and SNEGSKA (reference sequence). Trimming cost V 3 bases and J 7 bases, with 14 bases left between them. The CDR3 nucleotides are TGCAGTGCTAGGGGGGGGCGTATGAATACGCAGTATTTT. It yields the protein CSARGGRMNTQYF.

This clonotype was found a few times. The gene calls are TRBV4-3 and TRBJ2-2; D possibly corresponds to TRBD1 (6 bases). The CDR3 spans 15 residues. Trimming took 3 bases from V and 7 from J, leaving 15 bases between them. Looked up from germline, CDR1 is LGHNA and CDR2 is YSLEER. CDR3 coding DNA: TGCGCCAGCAGCCAGCTTAGAACAGGGTTCGGGGAGCTGTTTTTT. Protein: CASSQLRTGFGELFF.

The chain joins TRBV28 to TRBJ2-5; possibly TRBD1 or TRBD2 for D (5 bases each). This CDR3 comprises 12 residues. V dropped 10 bases and J dropped 5 bases, with 14 bases sitting between them. The germline V gene encodes CDR1 MDHEN and CDR2 SYDVKM. In DNA, the CDR3 is TGTGCCACAGCCAGGGACGTGGAGACCCAGTACTTC. Its translation is CATARDVETQYF.

This clonotype was counted only a few times. The CDR3 sequence: CASSPGTSGSNEQYF. In DNA, the CDR3 is TGTGCCAGCAGCCCGGGGACTAGCGGGAGTAACGAGCAGTACTTC. V gene TRBV7-2 combines with J gene TRBJ2-7, with TRBD2 matching over 14 bases. The germline V gene encodes CDR1 SGHTA and CDR2 FQGNSA. Trimming at V came to 5 bases and at J to 5 bases, leaving 5 bases not matched to a gene. The CDR3 extends over 15 amino acids.

The rearrangement joins TRBV20-1 to TRBJ1-6, with a weak D call TRBD1 (6 bases). CDR3 length: 15 amino acids. CDR1 is DFQATT and CDR2 is SNEGSKA in the germline V gene (reference sequence). Between the trimmed V and J ends, which lost 1 base and 5 bases, there was a span of 12 bases. CDR3 coding DNA: TGCAGTGCTAGAGCAGGGGCTCTGAATAATTCACCCCTCCACTTT. Amino acid sequence: CSARAGALNNSPLHF.

The chain is built from TRBV5-1 and TRBJ2-3; D is perhaps TRBD1 (6 bases). The V end was cut by 2 bases, the J end by 1 base, with 11 bases between. Germline CDR1 SGHRS, CDR2 YFSETQ. This CDR3 has 15 amino acids. CDR3 bases: TGCGCCAGCAGCTTAGAGGACAGACGCACAGATACGCAGTATTTT. This gives the protein CASSLEDRRTDTQYF.